One sample yielded the 4 T cell receptor beta chains listed below, sequenced in a study of blood T cell repertoires in COVID-19. The assay was immunoSEQ multiplex PCR, and TCRdb's table has in-frame clones only and misses some. This table has some 130,000 clones, approximately 80% appearing once. Input material: peripheral blood. The receptor source for this set is a man in his sixties or seventies with acute or convalescent COVID-19.

The chain links TRBV7-9 to TRBJ1-3, with unresolved D. CDR1 is SEHNR and CDR2 is FQNEAQ in the germline V gene (reference sequence). Between the trimmed V and J ends, which lost 5 bases and 4 bases, there was a span of 12 bases. The CDR3 covers 14 residues. This CDR3 is CASSPYQAGNTIYF. The CDR3 DNA reads as TGTGCCAGCAGCCCCTACCAGGCAGGAAACACCATATATTTT.

There are a few counts of this clone. The genes are TRBV5-1 and TRBJ2-1; D unclear. Germline CDR1 SGHRS, CDR2 YFSETQ. The germline V and J ends were trimmed by 2 bases and 0 bases, with 6 bases remaining between them. There are 14 residues in the CDR3. CDR3 loop: CASSLDSSYNEQFF. In DNA form, the CDR3 reads TGCGCCAGCAGCTTAGATAGCTCCTACAATGAGCAGTTCTTC.

To note about this clone: The same CDR3 is also encoded by other DNA sequences in this sample. The chain joins TRBV7-9 to TRBJ1-1, with a weak D call TRBD1 (6 bases). CDR1 is SEHNR, CDR2 FQNEAQ, per germline (reference sequence). V shed 5 bases and J shed 5 bases, with 12 bases lying between them. The CDR3 extends over 13 amino acids. This CDR3 reads CASSEGQGTEAFF. In DNA, the CDR3 is TGTGCCAGCAGCGAAGGGCAGGGGACTGAAGCTTTCTTT.

The chain couples TRBV11-2 to TRBJ2-3; the match to TRBD2 covers 10 bases. V shed 2 bases and J 6 bases; nucleotides not matched to a gene: 5. The CDR3 runs to 15 residues. CDR1 is SGHAT, CDR2 FQNNGV, per germline. The CDR3 loop reads CASSLRETSGDTQYF. CDR3 bases: TGTGCCAGCAGCTTAAGGGAGACTAGCGGGGATACGCAGTATTTT.